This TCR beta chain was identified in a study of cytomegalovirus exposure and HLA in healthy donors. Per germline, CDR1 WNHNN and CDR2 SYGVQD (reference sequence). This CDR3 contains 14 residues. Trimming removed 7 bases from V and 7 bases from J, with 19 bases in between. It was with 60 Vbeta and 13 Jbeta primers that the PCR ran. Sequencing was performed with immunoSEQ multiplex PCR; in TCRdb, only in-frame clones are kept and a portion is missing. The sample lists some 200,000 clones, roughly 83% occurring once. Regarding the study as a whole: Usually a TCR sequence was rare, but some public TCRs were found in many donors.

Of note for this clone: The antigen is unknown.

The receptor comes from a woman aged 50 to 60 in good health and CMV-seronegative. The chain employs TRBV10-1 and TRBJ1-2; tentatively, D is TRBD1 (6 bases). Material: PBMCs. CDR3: CASIRQALAGGYTF. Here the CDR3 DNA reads TGCGCCAGCATCCGACAGGCCTTGGCAGGTGGCTACACCTTC.